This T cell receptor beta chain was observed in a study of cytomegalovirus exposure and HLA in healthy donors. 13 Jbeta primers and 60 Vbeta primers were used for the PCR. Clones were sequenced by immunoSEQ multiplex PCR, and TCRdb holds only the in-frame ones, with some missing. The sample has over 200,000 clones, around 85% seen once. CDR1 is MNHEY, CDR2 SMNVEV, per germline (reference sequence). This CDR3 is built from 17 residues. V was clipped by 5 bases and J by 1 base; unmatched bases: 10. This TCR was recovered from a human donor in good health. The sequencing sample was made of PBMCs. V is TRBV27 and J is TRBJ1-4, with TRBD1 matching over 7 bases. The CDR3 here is CASSRGTAPGTNEKLFF. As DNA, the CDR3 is TGTGCCAGCAGTCGGGGGACAGCACCGGGAACTAATGAAAAACTGTTTTTT.